This TCR beta chain was sequenced in a study of T cells in women clearing cervical HPV infection. The table came from immunoSEQ multiplex PCR; TCRdb's copy has only in-frame clones and leaves some out. The sample totals some 37,000 clones. Trimming shortened V by 4 bases and J by 4 bases, and 22 bases separated the two germline ends. The CDR3 is 16 residues long. The germline CDR1 and CDR2 sequences are DFQATT and SNEGSKA (reference sequence). Comments on this clone: The CDR3 extends 3 residues past the end of the read, so its final part is completed from the germline J gene.

The sequenced sample was blood buffy coat. V is TRBV20-1 and J is TRBJ1-2; D ambiguous. This sequence originates from a woman aged 18 to 69 with a cervical HPV16 infection that either progressed to CIN3+ or cleared (not recorded which). The CDR3 sequence is CSANDYEGRVGYGYTF. The DNA read from the CDR3 is TGCAGTGCTAACGACTACGAGGGCCGGGTCGGCTATGGC.